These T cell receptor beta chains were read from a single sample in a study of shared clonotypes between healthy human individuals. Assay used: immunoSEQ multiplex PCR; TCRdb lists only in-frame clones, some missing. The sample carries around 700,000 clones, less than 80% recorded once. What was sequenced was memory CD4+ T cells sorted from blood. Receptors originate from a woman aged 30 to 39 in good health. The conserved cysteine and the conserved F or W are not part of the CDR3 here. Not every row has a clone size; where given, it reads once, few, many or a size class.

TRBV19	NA	ASSNFRQDSNYGYT
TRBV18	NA	ASSPETGRSEY
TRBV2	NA	ASGEMGGGPAEAF
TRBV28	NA	ASYSRGRTNVLT
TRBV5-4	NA	ASSLGRGDAYGYT
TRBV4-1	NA	ASSQPTSGIWNIQY
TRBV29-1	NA	SAQETDYEQY
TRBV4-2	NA	ASSQDYGYFF
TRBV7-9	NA	ASSLGKAF
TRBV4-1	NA	ASSQQRRETQY
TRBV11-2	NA	ASSLAGTGVTDTQY
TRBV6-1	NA	ASSEWTGGGVGELF
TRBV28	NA	ASSSTSGNSDTQY
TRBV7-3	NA	ASSPGQGVGGYT
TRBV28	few	AYSEGPHQPQH
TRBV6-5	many	ASSYLRQTEAF
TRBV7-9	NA	ASVYWTGGREKLF
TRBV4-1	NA	ASSLTFSTGSNANQPQH
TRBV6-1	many	ASSDRGQIEAF
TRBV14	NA	ASSPLGQGADEQY
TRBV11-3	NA	ASSATGAYEQY
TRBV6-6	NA	ASSIPGRTNSPLH
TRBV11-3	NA	ASSLHRDTEAF
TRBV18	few	ASSSGQQETQY
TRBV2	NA	ASKSVDSLNYGYT
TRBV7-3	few	ASSSGSFGEGGNEQF
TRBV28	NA	ASSTGQSNYGYT
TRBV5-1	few	ASSSFQYTNEKLF
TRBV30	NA	AWSPGQASGQY
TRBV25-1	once	ASSEGQAFDEQF
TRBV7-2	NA	ASSLVAGTSYEQY
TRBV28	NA	ASTRGPAGYT
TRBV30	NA	AWSNGNTEAF